These 3 T cell receptor beta chains were all obtained from the same sample, sequenced in a study of cytomegalovirus exposure and HLA in healthy donors. The primer mix had 60 Vbeta and 13 Jbeta primers. Repertoires were generated with immunoSEQ multiplex PCR, while TCRdb's copy carries only in-frame clones and drops some. The table records under 200,000 clones, around 68% of them present only once. Sequenced: PBMCs. These receptor sequences come from a woman aged 40 to 55 in good health and CMV-seropositive.

The sample holds a few counts of this clone. The chain carries TRBV15 and TRBJ2-1, with TRBD2 as a possible D gene (5 bases). This CDR3 has 16 residues. Germline V lookup: CDR1 LNHNV, CDR2 YYDKDF (reference sequence). The V end was cut by 2 bases, the J end by 0 bases, with 11 bases between. CDR3 DNA sequence: TGTGCCACCAGCAGACTACGGGGTTTCTCCTACAATGAGCAGTTCTTC. Amino acid sequence: CATSRLRGFSYNEQFF.

V gene TRBV2 combines with J gene TRBJ1-4; D is uncertain. Per germline, CDR1 SNHLY and CDR2 FYNNEI. The CDR3 totals 16 residues. V lost 3 bases and J 2 bases, leaving 13 bases between the germline ends. The CDR3 nucleotides read TGTGCCAGCAGTGACGGGAGGGTGTCGACTAATGAAAAACTGTTTTTT. Translating gives CASSDGRVSTNEKLFF.

CDR3 nucleotides: TGTGCCAGCAGTTTAAACAGGTACTACGAGCAGTACTTC. It is translated as CASSLNRYYEQYF. The chain employs TRBV27 and TRBJ2-7; weak D call: TRBD1 (5 bases). Germline V gene sequence: CDR1 MNHEY, CDR2 SMNVEV (reference sequence). The CDR3 spans 13 residues. V lost 2 bases, J lost 3 bases, and 8 bases lay in between.